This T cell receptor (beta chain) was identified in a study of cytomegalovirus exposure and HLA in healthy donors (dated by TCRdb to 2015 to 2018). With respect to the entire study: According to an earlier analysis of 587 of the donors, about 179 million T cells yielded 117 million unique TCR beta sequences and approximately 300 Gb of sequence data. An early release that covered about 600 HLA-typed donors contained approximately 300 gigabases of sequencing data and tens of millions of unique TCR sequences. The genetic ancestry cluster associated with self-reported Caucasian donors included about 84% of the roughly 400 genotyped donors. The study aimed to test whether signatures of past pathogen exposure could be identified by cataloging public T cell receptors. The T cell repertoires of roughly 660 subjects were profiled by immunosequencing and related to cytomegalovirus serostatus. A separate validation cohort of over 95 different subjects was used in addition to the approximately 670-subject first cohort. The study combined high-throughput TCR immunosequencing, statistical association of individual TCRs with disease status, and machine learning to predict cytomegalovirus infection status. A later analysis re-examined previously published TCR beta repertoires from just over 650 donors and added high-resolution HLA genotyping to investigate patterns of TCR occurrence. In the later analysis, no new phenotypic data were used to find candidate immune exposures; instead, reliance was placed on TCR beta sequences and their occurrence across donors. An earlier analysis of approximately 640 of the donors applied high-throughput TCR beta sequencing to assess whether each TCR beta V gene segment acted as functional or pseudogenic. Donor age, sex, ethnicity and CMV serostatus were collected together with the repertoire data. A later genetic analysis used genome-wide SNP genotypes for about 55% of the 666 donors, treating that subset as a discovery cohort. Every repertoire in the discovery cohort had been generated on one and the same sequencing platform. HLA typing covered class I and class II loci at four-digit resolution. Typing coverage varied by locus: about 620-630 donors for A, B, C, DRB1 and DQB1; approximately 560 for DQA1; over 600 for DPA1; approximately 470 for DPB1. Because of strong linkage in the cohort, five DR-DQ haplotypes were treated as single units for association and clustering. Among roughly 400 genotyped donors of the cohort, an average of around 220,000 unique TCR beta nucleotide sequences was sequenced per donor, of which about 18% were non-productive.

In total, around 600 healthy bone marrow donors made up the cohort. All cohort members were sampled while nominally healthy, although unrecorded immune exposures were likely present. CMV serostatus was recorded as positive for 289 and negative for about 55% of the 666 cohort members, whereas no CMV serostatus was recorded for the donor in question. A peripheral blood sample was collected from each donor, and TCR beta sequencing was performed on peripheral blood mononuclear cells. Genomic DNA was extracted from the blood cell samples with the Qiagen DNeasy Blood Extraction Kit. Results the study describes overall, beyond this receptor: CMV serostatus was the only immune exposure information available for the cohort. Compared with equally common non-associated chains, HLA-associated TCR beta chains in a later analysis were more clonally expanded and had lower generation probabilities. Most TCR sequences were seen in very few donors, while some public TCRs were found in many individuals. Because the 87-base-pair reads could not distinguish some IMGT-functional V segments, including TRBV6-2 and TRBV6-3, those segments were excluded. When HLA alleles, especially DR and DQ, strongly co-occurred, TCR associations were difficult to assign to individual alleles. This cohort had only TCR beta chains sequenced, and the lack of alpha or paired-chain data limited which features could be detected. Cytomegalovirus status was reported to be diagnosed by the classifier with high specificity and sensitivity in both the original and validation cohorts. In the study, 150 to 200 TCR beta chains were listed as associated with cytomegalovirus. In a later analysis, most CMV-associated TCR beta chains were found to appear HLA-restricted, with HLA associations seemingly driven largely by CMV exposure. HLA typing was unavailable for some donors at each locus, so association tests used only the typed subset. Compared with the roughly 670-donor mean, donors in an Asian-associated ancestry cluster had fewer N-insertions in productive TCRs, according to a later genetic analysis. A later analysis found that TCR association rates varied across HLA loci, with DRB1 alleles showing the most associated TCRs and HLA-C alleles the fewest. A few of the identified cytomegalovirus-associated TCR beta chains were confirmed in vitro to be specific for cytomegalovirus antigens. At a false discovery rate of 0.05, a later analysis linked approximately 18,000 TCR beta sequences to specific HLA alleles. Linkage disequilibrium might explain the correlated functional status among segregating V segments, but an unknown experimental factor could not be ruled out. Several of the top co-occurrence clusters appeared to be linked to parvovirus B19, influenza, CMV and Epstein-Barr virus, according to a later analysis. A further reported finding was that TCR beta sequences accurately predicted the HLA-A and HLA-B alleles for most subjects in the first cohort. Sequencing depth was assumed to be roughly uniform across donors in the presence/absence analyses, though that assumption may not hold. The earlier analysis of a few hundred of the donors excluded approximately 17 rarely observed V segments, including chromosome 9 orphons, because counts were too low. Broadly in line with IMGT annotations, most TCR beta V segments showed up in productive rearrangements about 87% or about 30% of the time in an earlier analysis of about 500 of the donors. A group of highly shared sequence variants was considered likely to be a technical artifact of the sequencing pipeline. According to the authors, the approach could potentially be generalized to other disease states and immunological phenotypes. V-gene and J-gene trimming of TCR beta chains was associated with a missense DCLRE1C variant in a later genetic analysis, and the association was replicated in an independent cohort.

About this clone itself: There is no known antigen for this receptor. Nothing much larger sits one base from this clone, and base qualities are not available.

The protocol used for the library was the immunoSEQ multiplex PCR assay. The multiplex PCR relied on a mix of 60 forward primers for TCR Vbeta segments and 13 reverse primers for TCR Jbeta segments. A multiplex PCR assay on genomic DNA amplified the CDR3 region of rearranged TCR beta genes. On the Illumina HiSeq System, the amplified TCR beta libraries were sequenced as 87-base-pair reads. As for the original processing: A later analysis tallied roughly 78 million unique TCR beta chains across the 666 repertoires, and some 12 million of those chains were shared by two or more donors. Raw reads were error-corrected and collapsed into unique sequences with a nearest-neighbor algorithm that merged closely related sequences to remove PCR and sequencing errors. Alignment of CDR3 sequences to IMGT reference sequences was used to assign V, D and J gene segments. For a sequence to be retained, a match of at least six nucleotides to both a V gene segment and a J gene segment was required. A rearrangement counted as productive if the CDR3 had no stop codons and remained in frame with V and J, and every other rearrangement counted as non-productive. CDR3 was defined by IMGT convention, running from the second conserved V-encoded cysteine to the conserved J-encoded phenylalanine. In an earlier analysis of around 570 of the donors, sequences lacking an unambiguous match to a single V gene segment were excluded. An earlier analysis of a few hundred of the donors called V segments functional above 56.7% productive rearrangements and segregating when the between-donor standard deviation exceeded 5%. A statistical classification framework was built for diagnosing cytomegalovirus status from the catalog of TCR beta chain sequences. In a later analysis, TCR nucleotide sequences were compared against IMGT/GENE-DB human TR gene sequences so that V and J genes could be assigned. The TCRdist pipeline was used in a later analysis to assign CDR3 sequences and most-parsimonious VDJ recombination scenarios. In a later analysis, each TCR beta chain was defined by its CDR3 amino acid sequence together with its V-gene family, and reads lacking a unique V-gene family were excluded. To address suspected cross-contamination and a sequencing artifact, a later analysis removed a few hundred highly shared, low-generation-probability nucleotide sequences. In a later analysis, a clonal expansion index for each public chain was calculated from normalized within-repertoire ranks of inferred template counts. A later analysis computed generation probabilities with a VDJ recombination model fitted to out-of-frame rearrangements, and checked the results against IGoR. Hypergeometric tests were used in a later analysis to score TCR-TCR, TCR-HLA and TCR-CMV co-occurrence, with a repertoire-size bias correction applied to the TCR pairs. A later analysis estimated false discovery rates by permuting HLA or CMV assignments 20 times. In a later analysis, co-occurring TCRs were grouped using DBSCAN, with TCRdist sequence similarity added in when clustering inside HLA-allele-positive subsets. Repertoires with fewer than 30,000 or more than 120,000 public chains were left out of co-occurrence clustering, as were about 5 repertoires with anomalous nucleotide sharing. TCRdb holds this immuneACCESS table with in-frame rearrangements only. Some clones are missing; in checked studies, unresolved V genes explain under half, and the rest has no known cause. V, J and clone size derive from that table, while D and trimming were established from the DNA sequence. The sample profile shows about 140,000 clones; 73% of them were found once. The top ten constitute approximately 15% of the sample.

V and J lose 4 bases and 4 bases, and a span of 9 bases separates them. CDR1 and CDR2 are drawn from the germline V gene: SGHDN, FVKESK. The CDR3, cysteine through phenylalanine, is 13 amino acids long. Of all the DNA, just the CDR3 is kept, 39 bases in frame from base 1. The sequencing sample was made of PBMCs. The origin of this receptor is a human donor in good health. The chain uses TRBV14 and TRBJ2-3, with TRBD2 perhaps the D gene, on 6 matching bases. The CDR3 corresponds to CASSRRLADTQYF. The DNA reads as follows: TGTGCCAGCAGCCGCCGACTAGCAGATACGCAGTATTTT.